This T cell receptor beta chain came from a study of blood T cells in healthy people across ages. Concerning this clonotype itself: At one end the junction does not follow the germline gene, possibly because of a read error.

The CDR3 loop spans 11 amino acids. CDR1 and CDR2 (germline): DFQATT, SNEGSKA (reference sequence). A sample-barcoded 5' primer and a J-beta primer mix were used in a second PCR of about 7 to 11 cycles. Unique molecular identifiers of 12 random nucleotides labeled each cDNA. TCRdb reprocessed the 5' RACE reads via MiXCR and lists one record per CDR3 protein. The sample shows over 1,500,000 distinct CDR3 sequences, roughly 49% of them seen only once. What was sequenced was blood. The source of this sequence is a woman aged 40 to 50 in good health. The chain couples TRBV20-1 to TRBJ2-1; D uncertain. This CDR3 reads CRAKVWGEQFF. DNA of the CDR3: TGCAGGGCTAAGGTTTGGGGTGAGCAGTTCTTC.